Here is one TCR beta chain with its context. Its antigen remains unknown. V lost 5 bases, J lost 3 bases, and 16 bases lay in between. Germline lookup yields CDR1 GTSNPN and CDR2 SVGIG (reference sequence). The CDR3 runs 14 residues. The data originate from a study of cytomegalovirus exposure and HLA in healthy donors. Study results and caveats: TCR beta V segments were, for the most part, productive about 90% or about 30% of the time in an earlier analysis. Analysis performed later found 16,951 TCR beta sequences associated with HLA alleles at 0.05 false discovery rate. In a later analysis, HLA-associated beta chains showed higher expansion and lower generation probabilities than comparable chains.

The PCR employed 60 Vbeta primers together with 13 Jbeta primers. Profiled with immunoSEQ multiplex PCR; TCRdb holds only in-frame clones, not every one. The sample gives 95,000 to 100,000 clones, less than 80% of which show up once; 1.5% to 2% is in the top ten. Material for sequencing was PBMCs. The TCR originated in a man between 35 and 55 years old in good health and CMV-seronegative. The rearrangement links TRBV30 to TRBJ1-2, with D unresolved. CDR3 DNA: TGTGCCTGGGAGTCAATAGGTGGGCACTATGGCTACACCTTC. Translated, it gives CAWESIGGHYGYTF.